This T cell receptor beta chain came from a study of beta chain features in type 1 diabetes. Germline V gives CDR1 SGHTA, CDR2 FQGNSA. The CDR3 is 16 residues long. V lost 5 bases and J 2 bases, leaving 16 bases between the germline ends. Worth noting for this clone: The antigen remains undetermined.

General observations from the study: VDJ junctions sequenced from type 1 diabetes patients showed fewer insertions and more deletions.

Cell sorting via CD45RO/CCR7/CD25/CD127/CD95/CD27 was performed to obtain CD4+ naive, central memory, regulatory and stem cell-like memory cells. Expressed TCRB transcripts got sequenced, as all isolated RNA was reverse transcribed. Sequencing used immunoSEQ multiplex PCR; TCRdb keeps in-frame clones, though not all of them. The sample has under 300,000 clones, 25% to 35% seen once. This chain uses TRBV7-2 with TRBJ2-1, with D maybe TRBD1 (6 bases). The origin of this receptor is a man aged 25-45 years in good health. Sequenced input: central memory CD4+ T cells from blood. The CDR3 protein is CASSGGHGGPYNEQFF. The CDR3 DNA follows: TGTGCCAGCAGCGGGGGACACGGCGGGCCCTACAATGAGCAGTTCTTC. Combining the CDR3 with reference TRBV7-2 and TRBJ2-1 gives the whole variable domain GAGVSQSPSNKVTEKGKDVELRCDPISGHTALYWYRQSLGQGLEFLIYFQGNSAPDKSGLPSDRFSAERTGGSVSTLTIQRTQQEDSAVYLCASSGGHGGPYNEQFFGPGTRLTVL.